This entry features one T cell receptor beta chain sequence. TCRdb processed the RT-PCR reads anew with MiXCR; each CDR3 protein has one entry. The sample has 650,000 to 800,000 distinct CDR3 sequences, 11% to 15% seen once; the top ten hold 3.6%. J gave up 8 bases and V 5 bases, and 11 bases lay outside the gene matches. Germline CDR1 and CDR2: DFQATT and SNEGSKA (reference sequence). The CDR3 has 13 amino acids. Material for sequencing was memory CD4+ T cells from blood. The source of this sequence is a female donor in good health, serving as a healthy control. This chain connects TRBV20-1 to TRBJ1-2, with 7 bases identical to TRBD1. CDR3 loop: CSALNNRGMGYTF. For the CDR3, the DNA is TGCAGTGCTCTAAATAACAGGGGTATGGGCTACACCTTC.